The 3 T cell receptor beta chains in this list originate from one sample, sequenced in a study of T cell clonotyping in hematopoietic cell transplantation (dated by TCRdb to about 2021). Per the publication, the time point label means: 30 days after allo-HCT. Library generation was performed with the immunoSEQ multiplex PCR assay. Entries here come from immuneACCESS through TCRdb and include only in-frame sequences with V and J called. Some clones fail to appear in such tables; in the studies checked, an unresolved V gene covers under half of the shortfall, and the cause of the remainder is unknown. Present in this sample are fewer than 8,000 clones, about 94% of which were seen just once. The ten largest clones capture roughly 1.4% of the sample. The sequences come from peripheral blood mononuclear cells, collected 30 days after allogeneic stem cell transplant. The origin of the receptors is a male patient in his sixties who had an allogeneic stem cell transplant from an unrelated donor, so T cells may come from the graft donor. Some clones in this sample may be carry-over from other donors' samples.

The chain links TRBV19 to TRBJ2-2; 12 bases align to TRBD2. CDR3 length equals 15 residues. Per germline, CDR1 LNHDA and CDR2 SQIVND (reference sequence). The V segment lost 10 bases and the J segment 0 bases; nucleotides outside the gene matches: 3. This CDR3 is CATRTSGTNTGELFF. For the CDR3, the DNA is TGTGCCACCCGGACTAGCGGGACGAACACCGGGGAGCTGTTTTTT.

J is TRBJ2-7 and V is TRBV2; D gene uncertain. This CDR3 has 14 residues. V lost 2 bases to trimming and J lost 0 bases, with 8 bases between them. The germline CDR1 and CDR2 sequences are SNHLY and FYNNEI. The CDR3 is CASSELEFSYEQYF. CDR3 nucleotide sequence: TGTGCCAGCAGTGAATTAGAGTTCTCCTACGAGCAGTACTTC.

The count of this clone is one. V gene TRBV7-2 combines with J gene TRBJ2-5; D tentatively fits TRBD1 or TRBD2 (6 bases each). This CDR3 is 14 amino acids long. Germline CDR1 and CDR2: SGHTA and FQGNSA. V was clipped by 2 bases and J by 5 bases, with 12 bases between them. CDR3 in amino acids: CASSLRGVEETQYF. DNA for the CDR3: TGTGCCAGCAGCTTAAGGGGGGTTGAGGAGACCCAGTACTTC.